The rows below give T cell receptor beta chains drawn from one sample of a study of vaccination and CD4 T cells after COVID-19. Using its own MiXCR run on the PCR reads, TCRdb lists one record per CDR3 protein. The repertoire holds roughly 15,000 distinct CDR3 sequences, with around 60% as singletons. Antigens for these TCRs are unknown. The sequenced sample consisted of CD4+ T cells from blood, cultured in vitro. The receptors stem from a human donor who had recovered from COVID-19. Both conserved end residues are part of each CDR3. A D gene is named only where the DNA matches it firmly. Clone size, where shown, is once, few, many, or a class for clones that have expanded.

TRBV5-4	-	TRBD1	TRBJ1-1	TGTGCCAGCAGCTTGGCGGGGACAGGGGGCTTTTTCTTT	CASSLAGTGGFFF
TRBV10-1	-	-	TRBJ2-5	TGCGCCAGCAGTGAGTTAGCGAGCGGGTTACAAGAGACCCAGTACTTC	CASSELASGLQETQYF
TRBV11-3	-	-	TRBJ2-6	TGTGCCAGCAGTCAGCAAGGGGGGAGTGGGGCCAACGTCCTGACTTTC	CASSQQGGSGANVLTF
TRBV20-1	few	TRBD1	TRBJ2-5	TGCAGTGCCTCGACAGGGTTAGAGACCCAGTACTTC	CSASTGLETQYF
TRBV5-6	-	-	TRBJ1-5	TGTGCCAGCAGCTTTGGCGTATCAGGTGATCAGCCCCAGCATTTT	CASSFGVSGDQPQHF
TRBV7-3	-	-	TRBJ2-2	TGTGCCAGCAGCCAATTCCTAGCAACCGGGGAGCTGTTTTTT	CASSQFLATGELFF
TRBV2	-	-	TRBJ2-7	TGTGCCAGCAGTGATTGGACCGACGGGGAGCAGTACTTC	CASSDWTDGEQYF
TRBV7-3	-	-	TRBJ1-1	TGTGCCAGCAGCGCTAGGGGTTGGGGCACTGAAGCTTTCTTT	CASSARGWGTEAFF
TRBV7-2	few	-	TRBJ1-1	TGTGCCAGCACCCACCCAAGGGGACCAGGGCTTGGTCTAGCTGAAGCTTTCTTT	CASTHPRGPGLGLAEAFF
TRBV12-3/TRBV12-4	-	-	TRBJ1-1	TGTGCCAGCAGTTTAAACCCCTACACTGAAGCTTTCTTT	CASSLNPYTEAFF
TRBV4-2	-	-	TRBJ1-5	TGTGCCAGCAGCCGTCAGGGGAACAGCAATCAGCCCCAGCATTTT	CASSRQGNSNQPQHF
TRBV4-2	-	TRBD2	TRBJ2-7	TGTGCCAGCAGCCAATCTCCGGGACTAGCGGGACTAGCGTCCTACGAGCAGTACTTC	CASSQSPGLAGLASYEQYF
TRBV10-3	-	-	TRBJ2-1	TGTGCCATCAGTAGGGCTAGCGCGATCAATGAGCAGTTCTTC	CAISRASAINEQFF
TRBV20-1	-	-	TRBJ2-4	TGCAGTGCTATACAGGGTGCGGCGGACATTCAGTACTTC	CSAIQGAADIQYF
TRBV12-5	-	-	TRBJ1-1	TGTGCTAGTGGTTTGGCCCTCCGGGGGCCCACTGAAGCTTTCTTT	CASGLALRGPTEAFF
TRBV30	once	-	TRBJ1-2	TGTGCCTGGAGTGTCCAGGGTATCGGTGGCTACACCTTC	CAWSVQGIGGYTF
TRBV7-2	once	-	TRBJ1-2	TGTGCCAGCAGCTTAGTAAGCCCGTTGCCTAACTATGGCTACACCTTC	CASSLVSPLPNYGYTF
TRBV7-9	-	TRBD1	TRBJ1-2	TGTGCCAGCGCCCGAGGGGGACAGGGTGATTCTGGCTACACCTTC	CASARGGQGDSGYTF
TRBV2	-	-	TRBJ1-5	TGTGCCAGCACGGGAGGGAGCAATCAGCCCCAGCATTTT	CASTGGSNQPQHF
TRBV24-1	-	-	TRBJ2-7	TGTGCCACCAGCGCCCCCAACGGGGCCGCCTACGAGCAGTACTTC	CATSAPNGAAYEQYF
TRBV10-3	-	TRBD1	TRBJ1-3	TGTGCCATCAGTGGACAGGGAATATCTGGAAACACCATATATTTT	CAISGQGISGNTIYF
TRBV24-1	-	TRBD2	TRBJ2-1	TGTGCCACCAGGGGGACTAGCGGGAACAATGAGCAGTTCTTC	CATRGTSGNNEQFF
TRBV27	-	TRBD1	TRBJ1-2	TGTGCCAGCAGACGGACAGGGGGCTATGGCTACACCTTC	CASRRTGGYGYTF
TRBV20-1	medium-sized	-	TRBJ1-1	TGCAGTGCTAGAGGGGGACAACTGAACACTGAAGCTTTCTTT	CSARGGQLNTEAFF